Below are 18 T cell receptor beta chains sequenced from a single sample in a study of Graves' ophthalmopathy and Graves' hyperthyroidism (dated 2018 in TCRdb). Instrument on record: Illumina HiSeq 2000. For repertoire sequencing, the TCR beta CDR3 regions were amplified from RNA transcripts. HTBI primers and the Qiagen OneStep RT-PCR kit were used in a first-round RT-PCR, which was followed by a second-round multiplex PCR, size selection and purification. TCRdb reprocessing: public reads trimmed at Q25 with fastp, clones called with MiXCR, in-frame beta chains kept. Rows with a matching CDR3 protein are joined into one entry that keeps the most common DNA and genes. Within this sample are 500,000 to 800,000 distinct CDR3 sequences, with roughly 39% of them counted one time only. The ten largest account for under 3.5% of the sample. The sample was peripheral blood. The receptors shown here come from an adult man with Graves' ophthalmopathy.

J is TRBJ2-3 and V is TRBV20-1, with TRBD2 as a possible D gene (5 bases). V was trimmed by 3 bases and J by 3 bases, leaving 13 bases between them. Per the germline V gene, CDR1 is DFQATT and CDR2 is SNEGSKA (reference sequence). The length of the CDR3 is 14 residues. CDR3 residues: CSASDLGGTDTQYF. The CDR3 DNA reads as TGCAGTGCTAGTGATCTCGGAGGAACAGATACGCAGTATTTT.

The chain is built from TRBV24-1 and TRBJ2-5, with D unresolved. The better agreement between TRBJ2-1 and the DNA end casts doubt on the J call. Germline assignment: CDR1 KGHDR and CDR2 SFDVKD. The CDR3 extends over 11 amino acids. The CDR3 loop is CATSGAETQFF. In nucleotides, the CDR3 is TGTGCCACCAGTGGCGCGGAAACTCAGTTCTTC.

This clonotype occurred a few times. The chain employs TRBV6-2 or TRBV6-3 and TRBJ2-6; no definite D call. The CDR3 has 15 residues. The V gene's germline CDR1 is MNHEY and CDR2 SVGEGT. The V end lost 0 bases, the J end lost 4 bases, and 7 bases lay between the germline ends. CDR3 amino acids: CASSYSKTGANVLTF. For the CDR3, the DNA is TGTGCCAGCAGTTACTCGAAGACCGGGGCCAACGTCCTGACTTTC.

The chain carries TRBV11-2 and TRBJ1-2; the D gene is possibly TRBD1 (6 bases). The CDR3 loop spans 12 amino acids. Germline CDR1 and CDR2: SGHAT and FQNNGV. The CDR3 coding sequence is TGTGCTAGAGACGACAGGAGTAGAGGCTACACCTTC. Protein product: CARDDRSRGYTF.

This clonotype was seen repeatedly, ten times or more. The genes are TRBV11-3 and TRBJ2-7; TRBD1 agrees at 7 bases. The CDR3 spans 13 residues. The ends lost 5 bases at V and 5 bases at J; junction bases unmatched: 6. The germline V gene encodes CDR1 SGHNT and CDR2 YENEEA. CDR3 nucleotides: TGTGCCAGCAGCGGGGAAACAGGGGACGAGCAGTACTTC. It translates to CASSGETGDEQYF.

In its sample, this clonotype was seen many times. The chain links TRBV5-8 to TRBJ2-7; D is undetermined. Trimming took off 4 bases at V and 0 bases at J, with 5 bases between the two ends. CDR1 is SGHTS, CDR2 YDEGEE, per germline. The CDR3 covers 12 residues. CDR3 sequence (DNA): TGTGCCAGCAGCCAGATCTCCTACGAGCAGTACTTC. The encoded protein is CASSQISYEQYF.

The chain employs TRBV2 and TRBJ1-2, with D possibly being TRBD1 (6 bases). CDR1 is SNHLY, CDR2 FYNNEI, per germline. V was trimmed by 6 bases and J by 2 bases, leaving 10 bases between them. The CDR3 runs to 13 residues. The CDR3 DNA reads as TGTGCCAGCAGACCGGGACACAACTATGGCTACACCTTC. Encoded protein: CASRPGHNYGYTF.

The chain is built from TRBV7-9 and TRBJ2-2; no definite D call. Trimming shortened V by 0 bases and J by 0 bases, and 5 bases separated the two germline ends. Per germline, CDR1 SEHNR and CDR2 FQNEAQ (reference sequence). The CDR3 totals 15 residues. CDR3 sequence reads: CASSLAPSNTGELFF. CDR3 sequence (DNA): TGTGCCAGCAGCTTAGCTCCATCGAACACCGGGGAGCTGTTTTTT.

This clonotype has more than one count but fewer than ten. This chain uses TRBV7-9 with TRBJ2-3, with D unclear. The V and J ends lost 1 base and 6 bases respectively, with 5 bases between them. CDR3 size: 12 residues. Germline V CDR1 and CDR2: SEHNR, FQNEAQ (reference sequence). The CDR3 sequence: CASSLVADTQYF. In DNA, the CDR3 is TGTGCCAGCAGCTTAGTTGCCGATACGCAGTATTTT.

This chain connects TRBV15 to TRBJ1-2; 12 bases are shared with TRBD1. Germline V lookup: CDR1 LNHNV, CDR2 YYDKDF (reference sequence). V shed 3 bases and J 12 bases; nucleotides not matched to a gene: 8. This CDR3 comprises 14 residues. In nucleotides, the CDR3 is TGTGCCACCAGCAGCCACGGGACAGGGGGCGGGAACACCTTC. It translates to CATSSHGTGGGNTF.

The rearrangement links TRBV25-1 to TRBJ1-1; 8 nucleotides match TRBD1. Germline values: CDR1 MGHDK, CDR2 SYGVNS. There are 14 residues in the CDR3. CDR3 in DNA: TGTACCATCAGACGCGGACAGGGTGTGAGTGATGCTTTCTTT. It yields the protein CTIRRGQGVSDAFF. The complete variable domain, with remaining parts taken from reference TRBV25-1 and TRBJ1-1, reads EADIYQTPRYLVIGTGKKITLECSQTMGHDKMYWYQQDPGMELHLIHYSYGVNSTEKGDLSSESTVSRIRTEHFPLTLESARPSHTSQYLCTIRRGQGVSDAFFGQGTRLTVV.

This clonotype was seen repeatedly, ten times or more. This sequence joins TRBV7-8 and TRBJ1-5; D is uncertain. Trimming cost V 5 bases and J 4 bases, with 9 bases left between them. This CDR3 comprises 13 residues. Per the germline V gene, CDR1 is SGHVS and CDR2 is FQNEAQ. CDR3 DNA sequence: TGTGCCAGCAGCACCTCGTCTAATCAGCCCCAGCATTTT. It encodes CASSTSSNQPQHF.

There are many counts of this clonotype. The chain is built from TRBV6-5 and TRBJ1-1; D gene unclear. The germline CDR1 and CDR2 sequences are MNHEY and SVGAGI. Trimming removed 2 bases from V and 1 base from J, with 5 bases in between. The CDR3 contains 13 residues. The CDR3 DNA is TGTGCCAGCAGTTACGCGCCGAACACTGAAGCTTTCTTT. It translates to CASSYAPNTEAFF.

Only a few counts were recorded for this clonotype. The V gene is TRBV5-1, the J gene TRBJ2-7; the match to TRBD2 covers 7 bases. This CDR3 is 14 amino acids long. Germline V lookup: CDR1 SGHRS, CDR2 YFSETQ. J was trimmed by 6 bases and V by 2 bases; bases with no gene match: 8. The CDR3 DNA follows: TGCGCCAGCAGCTTTCCTCGGGAGGCGGGCGAGCAGTACTTC. It specifies CASSFPREAGEQYF.

This clonotype has at least ten counts. This chain links TRBV10-3 with TRBJ2-7, with TRBD2 identical over 7 bases. The CDR3 spans 14 residues. The V and J ends lost 3 bases and 3 bases, in that order; junction bases with no gene match: 5. Germline V CDR1 and CDR2: ENHRY, SYGVKD. CDR3 amino acids: CAISDGGVFYEQYF. The CDR3 DNA is TGTGCCATCAGTGATGGGGGGGTCTTCTACGAGCAGTACTTC.

Comment on this clonotype: A read error may be the cause here, since a much bigger clone is one base away. This CDR3 is CAIGGYEQCF. In DNA form, the CDR3 reads TGTGCCATCGGGGGTTACGAGCAGTGCTTC. The rearrangement links TRBV10-3 to TRBJ2-7, with D possibly called TRBD1 or TRBD2 (5 bases each). The length of the CDR3 is 10 residues. In germline, CDR1 is ENHRY, CDR2 SYGVKD.

This clonotype has a count of ten or more. The V call is TRBV15, the J call TRBJ1-2; D gene uncertain. V was trimmed by 1 base and J by 5 bases, leaving 11 bases between them. The CDR3 covers 14 residues. CDR1 LNHNV and CDR2 YYDKDF come from the germline V gene (reference sequence). The CDR3 DNA reads TGTGCCACCAGCAGAGGAAGAATAGAGTATGGCTACACCTTC. Its protein product is CATSRGRIEYGYTF. Together with reference TRBV15 and TRBJ1-2, the CDR3 gives the full variable domain: DAMVIQNPRYQVTQFGKPVTLSCSQTLNHNVMYWYQQKSSQAPKLLFHYYDKDFNNEADTPDNFQSRRPNTSFCFLDIRSPGLGDTAMYLCATSRGRIEYGYTFGSGTRLTVV.

The chain joins TRBV7-6 to TRBJ1-1; 9 positions match TRBD1. The CDR3 extends over 16 amino acids. Germline CDR1 and CDR2: SGHVS and FNYEAQ. V shed 8 bases and J 6 bases; nucleotides not matched to a gene: 16. The CDR3 nucleotides are TGTGCCAGCTCAGGCGTAAGGACAGGGGAAAATCCTGAAGCTTTCTTT. Translating gives CASSGVRTGENPEAFF.